The clone carrying this TCR beta chain was seen a single time. These data belong to a study of blood T cell repertoires in COVID-19. TCRdb keeps only in-frame clones here, not all; method: immunoSEQ multiplex PCR. This sample has 430,000 or so clones; over 75% occur once, and the top ten carry approximately 1.5%. During the 2 weeks before they entered the study, exposed participants had met someone with a PCR-confirmed or clinician-diagnosed COVID-19 case. The junction had 17 bases not matched to a gene; V was cut back by 4 bases and J by 2 bases. CDR1 SGHNT and CDR2 YYREEE come from the germline V gene (reference sequence). This CDR3 has 19 residues.

This clonotype was sampled from a young woman who had been exposed to COVID-19. The sequenced material came from PBMCs or T cells enriched from blood (not recorded which). V gene TRBV5-4 combines with J gene TRBJ2-3, with 9 bases aligning to TRBD2. In nucleotides, the CDR3 is TGTGCCAGCAGCCCGCCCGGCGGGGGGGCCCGGAGTTCCACAGATACGCAGTATTTT. It translates to CASSPPGGGARSSTDTQYF.